The sequence of this T cell receptor beta chain was determined in a study of T cells in Graves' hyperthyroidism and ophthalmopathy. This CDR3 is 13 amino acids long. Germline assignment: CDR1 SGHTA and CDR2 FQGTGA. V was shortened by 0 bases and J by 9 bases, with 9 bases between the two germline ends. Amplified regions were TCR beta CDR3 sequences from RNA transcripts. Initially, a first-round RT-PCR of the TCR CDR3 employed the HTBI primer set. Each CDR3 protein is one row after TCRdb ran MiXCR on the multiplex PCR reads. Of around 500,000 distinct CDR3 sequences listed, over 13% are singletons. V is TRBV7-3 and J is TRBJ2-1; D is possibly TRBD2 (5 bases). The receptor was isolated from a woman younger than 30 with Graves' hyperthyroidism. Sequencing was done on a sample of blood. CDR3 loop: CASSLTDLTEQFF. The CDR3 nucleotides read TGTGCCAGCAGCTTAACGGACTTGACTGAGCAGTTCTTC.